Listed below are T cell receptor beta chains from one sample, sequenced in a study of Ad26.COV2.S vaccination and SARS-CoV-2 variants. Method: immunoSEQ multiplex PCR; TCRdb's copy keeps in-frame clones and lacks some. The sample contains 400,000 to 450,000 clones, 80% to 95% of which appear only once. The sequenced sample was peripheral blood, obtained in a trial of Ad26.COV2.S vaccine versus placebo. Receptors originate from a person between 18 and 65 years old who received the Ad26.COV2.S COVID-19 vaccine or a placebo. The CDR3 runs from the conserved cysteine through the conserved F or W. D genes are given only for firm matches. A clone size is listed for some rows: how often the clone was seen (once, few, many), or a class if it is expanded.

TRBV7-3	16	TRBJ1-2	TRBD1	NA	TGTGCCAGCAGCCCAGGAGGCCAGGGGGGAATATATGGCTACACCTTC	CASSPGGQGGIYGYTF
TRBV4-1	16	TRBJ1-5	TRBD1	NA	TGCGCCAGCAGCCAAGATGGGGGACAGGGTGATCAGCCCCAGCATTTT	CASSQDGGQGDQPQHF
TRBV9	15	TRBJ1-2	NA	NA	TGTGCCAGCAGCGTAGAAGGCAGCTCTAACTATGGCTACACCTTC	CASSVEGSSNYGYTF
TRBV18	15	TRBJ2-1	TRBD2	few	TGTGCCAGCTCACCAAGGACTAGCGCCTACAATGAGCAGTTCTTC	CASSPRTSAYNEQFF
TRBV4-3	13	TRBJ2-7	NA	NA	TGCGCCAGCAGCCAAGATGGGGCTAGCGAGCAGTACTTC	CASSQDGASEQYF
TRBV7-2	15	TRBJ2-7	TRBD1	NA	TGTGCCAGCAGCTTACAGGGGGAAGGACTCTACGAGCAGTACTTC	CASSLQGEGLYEQYF
TRBV6-2/TRBV6-3	13	TRBJ2-5	NA	once	TGTGCCAGCAGTTTTTCGAAAGGGGAGACCCAGTACTTC	CASSFSKGETQYF
TRBV5-6	16	TRBJ2-1	TRBD2	NA	TGTGCCAGCAGCCTGTCTCCGGGACTAGCCTACAATGAGCAGTTCTTC	CASSLSPGLAYNEQFF
TRBV27	15	TRBJ2-1	NA	NA	TGTGCCAGCAGCCCCGGACAGTACTCCTACAATGAGCAGTTCTTC	CASSPGQYSYNEQFF
TRBV7-9	13	TRBJ1-5	NA	NA	TGTGCCAGCAGTTACGTAGACCATCAGCCCCAGCATTTT	CASSYVDHQPQHF
TRBV19	13	TRBJ2-5	NA	NA	TGTGCCAGTAGCGGGGGAGGTAAAGAGACCCAGTACTTC	CASSGGGKETQYF
TRBV13	15	TRBJ2-7	TRBD2	NA	TGTGCCAGCACAGAGGGACTAGCGGACTCCTACGAGCAGTACTTC	CASTEGLADSYEQYF
TRBV7-2	15	TRBJ1-4	TRBD1	NA	TGTGCCAGCAGCGTTCCCGGGACAGGACTTGAAAAACTGTTTTTT	CASSVPGTGLEKLFF
TRBV5-1	15	TRBJ1-2	TRBD1	NA	TGCGCCAGCAGCTTTGGATTGGGACAGAACTATGGCTACACCTTC	CASSFGLGQNYGYTF
TRBV10-3	16	TRBJ2-5	TRBD2	few	TGTGCCATCAGTGAAGCCCGGACTAGCGGGGAAGAGACCCAGTACTTC	CAISEARTSGEETQYF
TRBV10-3	13	TRBJ2-2	NA	NA	TGTGCCAGCCGTCTAGGAAACACCGGGGAGCTGTTTTTT	CASRLGNTGELFF
TRBV5-4	18	TRBJ2-3	NA	NA	TGTGCCAGCAGCTTGGCTGGGCGGCGGAGTCCTAGCACAGATACGCAGTATTTT	CASSLAGRRSPSTDTQYF
TRBV5-4	15	TRBJ2-5	TRBD2	NA	TGTGCCAGCAGCTTAAAACTAGCGGAACAAGAGACCCAGTACTTC	CASSLKLAEQETQYF
TRBV14	17	TRBJ2-2	NA	NA	TGTGCCAGCAGCCAAGATTGGACGGCCGGTCAGACCGGGGAGCTGTTTTTT	CASSQDWTAGQTGELFF
TRBV10-3	15	TRBJ1-6	TRBD1	NA	TGTGCCAGCGGACAGGGGGCAGGCTATAATTCACCCCTCCACTTT	CASGQGAGYNSPLHF
TRBV28	17	TRBJ2-7	NA	NA	TGTGCCAGCAGTCCCGTCTTTGGCACTAGCTCTCTCTACGAGCAGTACTTC	CASSPVFGTSSLYEQYF
TRBV6-6	12	TRBJ1-5	NA	NA	TGTGCCAGCAGTTACTCGCGGCAGCCCCAGCATTTT	CASSYSRQPQHF
TRBV6-2/TRBV6-3	16	TRBJ2-5	TRBD2	NA	TGTGCCAGCAGTTATCCGGGACTAGCGGGAGAAGAGACCCAGTACTTC	CASSYPGLAGEETQYF
TRBV28	16	TRBJ2-1	NA	NA	TGTGCCAGCCCGCCCCTGGGCGGACCCTCCTACAATGAGCAGTTCTTC	CASPPLGGPSYNEQFF
TRBV2	14	TRBJ1-6	NA	NA	TGTGCCAGCCTGTGGGTCGGCTATAATTCACCCCTCCACTTT	CASLWVGYNSPLHF
TRBV7-8	15	TRBJ1-2	NA	NA	TGTGCCAGCAGCTTAGACGGCAGGGAGAGCGATGGCTACACCTTC	CASSLDGRESDGYTF
TRBV6-5	15	TRBJ1-1	TRBD1	NA	TGTGCCAGCAGTTACTCGCCAGGGGGCTCACCTGAAGCTTTCTTT	CASSYSPGGSPEAFF
TRBV19	14	TRBJ2-1	NA	once	TGTGCCAGTACCCAAGGGAGAGCCTACAATGAGCAGTTCTTC	CASTQGRAYNEQFF
TRBV18	15	TRBJ1-4	TRBD1	NA	TGTGCCAGCTCACCGACGACAGGGACTAATGAAAAACTGTTTTTT	CASSPTTGTNEKLFF
TRBV7-2	14	TRBJ1-6	NA	NA	TGTGCCAGCAGAACATCGGGCTATAATTCACCCCTCCACTTT	CASRTSGYNSPLHF
TRBV29-1	14	TRBJ2-1	NA	NA	TGCAGCGTTGATGCAGCCCCGTCGTGGGAAGAGCAGTTCTTC	CSVDAAPSWEEQFF
TRBV28	13	TRBJ2-7	NA	NA	TGTGCCAGCAGTTTAGTCCAGGGTTACGAGCAGTACTTC	CASSLVQGYEQYF
TRBV6-6	14	TRBJ1-5	TRBD1	once	TGTGCCAGCAGTTACGGGACAGGGAACCAGCCCCAGCATTTT	CASSYGTGNQPQHF
TRBV7-9	16	TRBJ2-3	TRBD1	NA	TGTGCCAGCAGCTGGGACAGGGGGACCAGCACAGATACGCAGTATTTT	CASSWDRGTSTDTQYF
TRBV4-1	15	TRBJ2-7	NA	NA	TGCGCCAGCAGCCAAGATCCCTTTAGCTCCTACGAGCAGTACTTC	CASSQDPFSSYEQYF
TRBV25-1	15	TRBJ1-1	NA	NA	TGTGCCAGCAGTGAAAGGTTGGCAGGGGTAGGCGAAGCTTTCTTT	CASSERLAGVGEAFF
TRBV3-1/TRBV3-2	15	TRBJ1-5	TRBD1	NA	TGTGCCAGCAGCCAAGAGGGAGGGGGCGGTCAGCCCCAGCATTTT	CASSQEGGGGQPQHF
TRBV28	15	TRBJ2-7	TRBD1	NA	TGTGCCAGCAGTTTGGGGCAGGGGGCTGGGTACGAGCAGTACTTC	CASSLGQGAGYEQYF
TRBV2	16	TRBJ2-4	TRBD1	NA	TGTGCCAGCAGTGGGGACAGCACTTTAGCCAAAAACATTCAGTACTTC	CASSGDSTLAKNIQYF
TRBV7-8	16	TRBJ2-7	NA	NA	TGTGCCAGCAGCTTATTCCGGACTGGGAACTCCTACGAGCAGTACTTC	CASSLFRTGNSYEQYF
TRBV27	16	TRBJ2-3	TRBD2	once	TGTGCCAGCAGTTCCCTGACTAGCGGGAGCCCAGATACGCAGTATTTT	CASSSLTSGSPDTQYF
TRBV28	16	TRBJ2-1	TRBD2	NA	TGTGCCAGCAGTTCTTACCTAGCGGGGTCCTACAATGAGCAGTTCTTC	CASSSYLAGSYNEQFF
TRBV28	13	TRBJ1-6	NA	NA	TGTGCCACCCGGCCACGGTATAATTCACCCCTCCACTTT	CATRPRYNSPLHF
TRBV3-1/TRBV3-2	14	TRBJ2-5	NA	NA	TGTGCCAGCAGCCAAAGGACAGTCCAAGAGACCCAGTACTTC	CASSQRTVQETQYF
TRBV27	14	TRBJ2-2	NA	NA	TGTGCCAGCAGCCTAATACAGGACCCCGGGGAGCTGTTTTTT	CASSLIQDPGELFF
TRBV20-1	15	TRBJ2-1	TRBD2	NA	TGCAGTGCTAGTCCAAGCGGGATAGGTTATTTTGAGCAGTTCTTC	CSASPSGIGYFEQFF
TRBV7-3	14	TRBJ2-5	TRBD1	NA	TGTGCCAGCAGCCTCACCGGGACAGGGGAGACCCAGTACTTC	CASSLTGTGETQYF
TRBV2	12	TRBJ2-7	NA	NA	TGTGCCAGCAGCCTGACATCCTACGAGCAGTACTTC	CASSLTSYEQYF
TRBV2	15	TRBJ2-1	TRBD2	NA	TGTGCCAGCAGCATAGCGGGGAGTAGTATTCCGTCTTGGCTCTTC	CASSIAGSSIPSWLF
TRBV7-6	14	TRBJ1-5	NA	few	TGTGCCAGCAGCGCTGAGGATAGCAATCAGCCCCAGCATTTT	CASSAEDSNQPQHF